The TCR beta chain described here comes from a study of T cells in Graves' hyperthyroidism and ophthalmopathy. The study collected blood at first hyperthyroidism diagnosis, before any ophthalmopathy symptoms arose. Each 10 ml fresh peripheral blood draw supplied the PBMCs. RNA transcripts were the template for amplifying TCR beta CDR3 regions. Researchers ran a first-round RT-PCR on the TCR CDR3 using the HTBI primer set. TCRdb processed the multiplex PCR reads anew with MiXCR; each CDR3 protein has one entry. The table shows about 260,000 distinct CDR3 sequences, with 25% to 30% occurring only once. The CDR3 is 13 residues long. Trimming removed 8 bases from V and 2 bases from J, with 12 bases in between. Looked up from germline, CDR1 is LNHDA and CDR2 is SQIVND (reference sequence). This clonotype was recorded at least ten times.

The TCR originated in a man in his forties or fifties with Graves' hyperthyroidism that later progressed to Graves' ophthalmopathy. The rearrangement links TRBV19 to TRBJ1-1; D call uncertain. The specimen sequenced was blood. The CDR3 nucleotides are TGTGCCAGTTCACCGCCTAAAAACACTGAAGCTTTCTTT. Translation: CASSPPKNTEAFF.